Given below is one T cell receptor (beta chain) in context. Its specificity is unknown. This record comes from a study of radiation and T cells in renal cell carcinoma. Whole-study context: Nephrectomy followed 15 Gy stereotactic body radiation by 4 weeks.

Germline CDR1 reads MNHEY; CDR2 reads SMNVEV (reference sequence). This CDR3 region has 14 residues. The V gene lost 5 bases and the J gene lost 1 base, with 11 bases spanning the gap. Time point indicated: blood 2 weeks post-SBRT. The treatment: 15 Gy SBRT to primary tumor, nephrectomy 4 weeks later. TCRdb's table, derived via immunoSEQ multiplex PCR, lists solely in-frame clones and lacks some. The sample lists around 76,000 clones; about four fifths were seen once. Study outcomes and limitations: Top tumor clonotypes rose in blood 2 weeks post-radiation, then contracted.

This chain joins TRBV27 and TRBJ2-5; D is uncertain. The sample in question was blood, obtained from a patient whose treatment included radiotherapy and nephrectomy. This receptor was obtained from a man aged 60 to 75 with renal cell carcinoma. The DNA of the CDR3 is TGTGCCAGCAGTCACCGGGCTCCCCAAGAGACCCAGTACTTC. Translated: CASSHRAPQETQYF.